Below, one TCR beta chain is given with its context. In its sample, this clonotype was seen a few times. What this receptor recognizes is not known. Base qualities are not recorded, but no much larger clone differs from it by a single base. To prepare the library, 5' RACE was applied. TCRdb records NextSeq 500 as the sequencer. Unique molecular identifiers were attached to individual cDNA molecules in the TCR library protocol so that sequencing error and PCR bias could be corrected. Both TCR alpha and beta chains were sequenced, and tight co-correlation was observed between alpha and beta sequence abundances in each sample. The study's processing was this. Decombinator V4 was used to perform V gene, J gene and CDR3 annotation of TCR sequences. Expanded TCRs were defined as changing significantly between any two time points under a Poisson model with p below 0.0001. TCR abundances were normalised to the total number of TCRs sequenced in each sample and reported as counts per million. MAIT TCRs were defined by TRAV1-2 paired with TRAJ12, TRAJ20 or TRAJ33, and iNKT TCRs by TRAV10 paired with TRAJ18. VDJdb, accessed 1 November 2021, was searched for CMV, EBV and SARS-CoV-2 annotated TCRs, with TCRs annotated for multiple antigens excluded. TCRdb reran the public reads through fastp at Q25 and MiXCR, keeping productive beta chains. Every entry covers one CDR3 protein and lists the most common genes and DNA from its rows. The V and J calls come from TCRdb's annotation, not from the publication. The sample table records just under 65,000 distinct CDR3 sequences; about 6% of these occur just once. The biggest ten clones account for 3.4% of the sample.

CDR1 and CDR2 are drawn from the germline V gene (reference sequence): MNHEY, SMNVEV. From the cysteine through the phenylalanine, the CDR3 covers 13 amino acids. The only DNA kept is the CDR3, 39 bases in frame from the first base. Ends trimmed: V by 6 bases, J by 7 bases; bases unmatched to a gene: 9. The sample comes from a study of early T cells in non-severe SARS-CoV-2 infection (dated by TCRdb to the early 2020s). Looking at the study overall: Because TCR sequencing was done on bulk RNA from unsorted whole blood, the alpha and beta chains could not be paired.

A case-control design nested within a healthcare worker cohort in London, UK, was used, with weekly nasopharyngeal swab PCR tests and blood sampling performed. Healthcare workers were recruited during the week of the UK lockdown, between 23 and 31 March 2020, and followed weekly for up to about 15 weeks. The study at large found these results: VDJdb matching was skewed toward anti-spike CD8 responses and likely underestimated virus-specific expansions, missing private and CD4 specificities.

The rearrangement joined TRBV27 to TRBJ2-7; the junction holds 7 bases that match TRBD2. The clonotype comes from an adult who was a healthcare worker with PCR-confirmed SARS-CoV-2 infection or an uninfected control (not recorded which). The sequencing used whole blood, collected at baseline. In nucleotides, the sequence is TGTGCCAGCAGATCGACTAGCTCTGTTGAGCAGTACTTC. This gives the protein CASRSTSSVEQYF.